This T cell receptor beta chain was found in a study of T cells in Graves' hyperthyroidism and ophthalmopathy. What was amplified from RNA transcripts were TCR beta CDR3 regions. The study used the HTBI primer set for a first-round RT-PCR of the TCR CDR3. TCRdb independently ran MiXCR on the multiplex PCR reads; one entry per CDR3 protein. In the table there are approximately 610,000 distinct CDR3 sequences, roughly a sixth of which are singletons. Study-wide results and caveats: By a 13 V-J model, ophthalmopathy was set apart from stable hyperthyroidism.

Hyperthyroidism was newly diagnosed in patients aged 18 to 65 (duration under 2 months). This clonotype was seen many times. Its antigen is as yet unknown. Sequencing used blood. The origin of this receptor is a woman aged 18-29 years with Graves' hyperthyroidism.

The CDR3 DNA reads as TGTGCCAGCAGTTTAGCGGGAGCTGACTACGAGCAGTACTTC. This translates into CASSLAGADYEQYF. The V call is TRBV2, the J call TRBJ2-7; TRBD2 aligns across 9 bases. This CDR3 is 14 amino acids long. CDR1 and CDR2 (germline): SNHLY, FYNNEI. V lost 5 bases to trimming and J lost 3 bases; unmatched junction nucleotides: 5. Variable domain in full (rest from reference TRBV2 and TRBJ2-7): EPEVTQTPSHQVTQMGQEVILRCVPISNHLYFYWYRQILGQKVEFLVSFYNNEISEKSEIFDDQFSVERPDGSNFTLKIRSTKLEDSAMYFCASSLAGADYEQYFGPGTRLTVT.